This TCR beta chain stems from a study of T cells after yellow fever vaccination. Whole-study findings and limits: Clonotypes shared by both compartments, CD4 and CD8, made up a small share. Reappearance after the booster was observed for most primary-vaccination clones (roughly 97% CD4, about 90% CD8).

V gave up 6 bases and J gave up 11 bases; unmatched junction bases: 12. The CDR3 totals 15 residues. This clonotype was seen many times. Its antigen is not known. Production of TCR cDNA was by 5'RACE template switching, which also added a universal primer site and UMIs. TCRdb analysed the 5' RACE reads with MiXCR anew, one entry per CDR3 protein. Among some 320,000 distinct CDR3 sequences listed, about 4% were seen once. The receptor comes from a young man who received the YFV17D yellow fever vaccine. The sequencing here drew on PBMCs, taken 5 days after the yellow fever booster vaccination. This chain joins TRBV12-3 or TRBV12-4 and TRBJ2-1; TRBD1 matches at 11 bases. The CDR3: CASSLAGQGVIKQFF. In nucleotides, the CDR3 is TGTGCCAGCAGCCTAGCGGGACAGGGGGTTATCAAGCAGTTCTTC.